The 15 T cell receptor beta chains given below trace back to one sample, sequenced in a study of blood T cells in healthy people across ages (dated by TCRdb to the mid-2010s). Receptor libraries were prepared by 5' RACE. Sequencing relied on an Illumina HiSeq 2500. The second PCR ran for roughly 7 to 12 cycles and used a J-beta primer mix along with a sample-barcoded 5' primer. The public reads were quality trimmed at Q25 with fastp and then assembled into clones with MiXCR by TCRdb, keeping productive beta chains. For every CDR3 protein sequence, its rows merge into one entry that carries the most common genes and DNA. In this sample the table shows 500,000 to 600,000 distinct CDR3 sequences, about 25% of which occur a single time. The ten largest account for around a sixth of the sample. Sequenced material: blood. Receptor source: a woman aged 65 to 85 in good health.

The chain's CDR3 is CASSRDRPSGANVLTF. The CDR3 bases are TGCGCCAGCAGCCGGGACAGACCATCTGGGGCCAACGTCCTGACTTTC. The chain recombines TRBV5-1 with TRBJ2-6, with TRBD1 matching 7 bases. CDR1 is SGHRS and CDR2 is YFSETQ in the germline V gene. This CDR3 comprises 16 residues. The V and J ends lost 4 bases and 1 base, in that order; junction bases with no gene match: 5.

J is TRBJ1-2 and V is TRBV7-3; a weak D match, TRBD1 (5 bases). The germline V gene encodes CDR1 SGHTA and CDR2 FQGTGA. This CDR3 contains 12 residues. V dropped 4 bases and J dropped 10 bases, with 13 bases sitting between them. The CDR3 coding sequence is TGTGCCAGCAGCTCCACCGGGACGGACTACACCTTC. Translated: CASSSTGTDYTF.

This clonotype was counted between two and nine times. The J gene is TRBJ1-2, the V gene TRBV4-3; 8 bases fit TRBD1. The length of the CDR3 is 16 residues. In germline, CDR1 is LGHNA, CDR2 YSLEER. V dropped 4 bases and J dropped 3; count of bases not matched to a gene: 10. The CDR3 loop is CASSPQDRGMDYGYTF. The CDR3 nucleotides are TGCGCCAGCAGCCCGCAAGACAGGGGAATGGACTATGGCTACACCTTC.

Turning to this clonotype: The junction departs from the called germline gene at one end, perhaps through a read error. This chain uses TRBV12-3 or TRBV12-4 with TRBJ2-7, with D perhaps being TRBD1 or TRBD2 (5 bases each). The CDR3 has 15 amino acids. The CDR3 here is CASSRRGRGTYERYF. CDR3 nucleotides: TGTGCCAGCTCCCGAAGAGGACGGGGCACCTACGAGCGGTACTTC.

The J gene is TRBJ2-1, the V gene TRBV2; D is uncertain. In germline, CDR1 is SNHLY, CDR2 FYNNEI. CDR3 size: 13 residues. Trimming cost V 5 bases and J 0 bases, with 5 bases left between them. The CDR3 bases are TGTGCCAGCAGTACGGGCTCCTACAATGAGCAGTTCTTC. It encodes CASSTGSYNEQFF.

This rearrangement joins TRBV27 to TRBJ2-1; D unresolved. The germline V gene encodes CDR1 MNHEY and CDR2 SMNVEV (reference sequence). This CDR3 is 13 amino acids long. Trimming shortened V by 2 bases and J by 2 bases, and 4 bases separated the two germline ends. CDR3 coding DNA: TGTGCCAGCAGTTTACCGCCCTACAATGAGCAGTTCTTC. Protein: CASSLPPYNEQFF.

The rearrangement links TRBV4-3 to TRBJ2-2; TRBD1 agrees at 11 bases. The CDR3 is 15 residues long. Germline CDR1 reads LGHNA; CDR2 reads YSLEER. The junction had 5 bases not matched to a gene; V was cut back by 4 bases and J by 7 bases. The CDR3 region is CASSRGDRGIGELFF. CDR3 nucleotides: TGCGCCAGCAGCCGCGGGGACAGGGGGATCGGGGAGCTGTTTTTT.

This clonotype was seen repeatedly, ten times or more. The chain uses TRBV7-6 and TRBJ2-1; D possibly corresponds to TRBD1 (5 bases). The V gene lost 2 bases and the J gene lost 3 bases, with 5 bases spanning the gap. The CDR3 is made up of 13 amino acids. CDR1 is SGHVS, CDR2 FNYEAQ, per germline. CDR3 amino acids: CASSLQGYNEQFF. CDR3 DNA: TGTGCCAGCAGCTTACAGGGCTACAATGAGCAGTTCTTC. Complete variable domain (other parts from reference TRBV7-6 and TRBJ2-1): GAGVSQSPRYKVTKRGQDVALRCDPISGHVSLYWYRQALGQGPEFLTYFNYEAQQDKSGLPNDRFSAERPEGSISTLTIQRTEQRDSAMYRCASSLQGYNEQFFGPGTRLTVL.

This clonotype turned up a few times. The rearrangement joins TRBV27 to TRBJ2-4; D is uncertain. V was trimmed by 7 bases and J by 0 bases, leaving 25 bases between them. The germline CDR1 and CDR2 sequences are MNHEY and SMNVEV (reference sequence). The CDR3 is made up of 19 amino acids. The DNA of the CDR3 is TGTGCCAGCAAGGAGTATAGGATGTTACCCCTGGGAGCCAAAAACATTCAGTACTTC. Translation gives CASKEYRMLPLGAKNIQYF.

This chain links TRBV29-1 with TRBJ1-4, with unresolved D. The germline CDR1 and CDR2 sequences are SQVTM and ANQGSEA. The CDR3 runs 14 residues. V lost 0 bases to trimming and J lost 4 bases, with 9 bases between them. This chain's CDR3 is CSVEDPGINEKLFF. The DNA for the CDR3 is TGCAGCGTTGAAGATCCCGGTATTAATGAAAAACTGTTTTTT.

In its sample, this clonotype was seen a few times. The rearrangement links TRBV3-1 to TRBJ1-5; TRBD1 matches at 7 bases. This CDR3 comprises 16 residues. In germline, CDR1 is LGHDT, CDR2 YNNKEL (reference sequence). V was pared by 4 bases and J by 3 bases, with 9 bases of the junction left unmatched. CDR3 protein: CASSLGGLGFNQPQHF. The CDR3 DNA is TGTGCCAGCAGCCTAGGGGGCCTAGGATTCAATCAGCCCCAGCATTTT.

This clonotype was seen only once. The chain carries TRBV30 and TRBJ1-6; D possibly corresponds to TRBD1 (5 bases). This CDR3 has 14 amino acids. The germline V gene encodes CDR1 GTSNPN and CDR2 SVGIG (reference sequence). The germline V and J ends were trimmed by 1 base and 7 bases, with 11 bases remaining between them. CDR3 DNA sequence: TGTGCCTGGAGTGCAGGGACGAACAATTCACCCCTCCACTTT. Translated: CAWSAGTNNSPLHF.

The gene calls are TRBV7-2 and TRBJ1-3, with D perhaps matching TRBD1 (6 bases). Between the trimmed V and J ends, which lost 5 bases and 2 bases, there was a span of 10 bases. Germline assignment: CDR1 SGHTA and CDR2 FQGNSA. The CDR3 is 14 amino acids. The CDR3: CASSTGQTGNTIYF. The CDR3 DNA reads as TGTGCCAGCAGCACGGGACAAACTGGAAACACCATATATTTT.

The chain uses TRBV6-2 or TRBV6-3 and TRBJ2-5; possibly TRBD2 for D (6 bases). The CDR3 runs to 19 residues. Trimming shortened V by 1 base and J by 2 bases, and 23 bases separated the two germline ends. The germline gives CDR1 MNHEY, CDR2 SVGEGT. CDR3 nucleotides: TGTGCCAGCAGTTACTTGACCGATTTAGCGGTTAACAGACAAGAGACCCAGTACTTC. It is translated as CASSYLTDLAVNRQETQYF.

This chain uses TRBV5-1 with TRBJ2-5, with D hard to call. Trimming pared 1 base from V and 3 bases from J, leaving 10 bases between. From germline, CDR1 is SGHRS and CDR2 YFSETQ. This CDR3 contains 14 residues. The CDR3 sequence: CASSLSRTEETQYF. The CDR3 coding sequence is TGCGCCAGCAGCTTGTCCCGGACCGAAGAGACCCAGTACTTC.